Given below is one T cell receptor (beta chain) in context. Its antigen is unidentified. V lost 3 bases and J 2 bases, leaving 12 bases between the germline ends. The germline gives CDR1 SGHNT, CDR2 YYREEE (reference sequence). The CDR3 extends over 16 amino acids. The data were produced by immunoSEQ multiplex PCR, yet TCRdb's version contains in-frame clones alone and is incomplete. The table lists some 40,000 clones, 85% to 95% of them singletons, with 15% in the top ten. These data are taken from a study of OX40 agonist ivuxolimab in advanced cancers. Across the whole study: Patients took ivuxolimab, an agonistic anti-OX40 (CD134) antibody.

Findings of the study overall: It was not determined which antigens were specifically recognized by the peripheral T cells that had undergone clonal expansion.

The chain uses TRBV5-4 and TRBJ2-6; D not resolved. The sequencing here drew on CD4+ or CD8+ T cells sorted from blood, taken in a trial of the OX40 agonist ivuxolimab. This receptor was identified in an adult with an advanced solid tumor such as melanoma, head and neck, liver or kidney cancer. CDR3 bases: TGTGCCAGCAGCTCCGCGGCCCTCCCTGGGGCCAACGTCCTGACTTTC. Translated, it gives CASSSAALPGANVLTF.